These T cell receptor beta chains were read from a single sample in a study of T cell repertoires in cytomegalovirus infection. TCRdb re-analysed the reads in MiXCR, keeping a single row per CDR3 protein. The data contain 150,000 to 200,000 distinct CDR3 sequences, roughly a sixth of them seen just once; the ten biggest clones take up around 20%. Sequencing was done on a sample of CD8+ T cells from PBMCs. These receptors were collected from a human donor in good health (CMV status not recorded). Some clones in this sample may be carry-over from other donors' samples. Both conserved end residues are part of each CDR3. A D gene is named only where the DNA matches it firmly. The size entry is marked missing in some rows and otherwise reads once, few, many or a size class.

D gene	V gene	J gene	clone size	CDR3 DNA	CDR3 protein
TRBD2	TRBV7-6	TRBJ2-2	few	TGTGCCAGCAGTTACAGGCCGGCGGGAGCGAACACCGGGGAGCTGTTTTTT	CASSYRPAGANTGELFF
TRBD2	TRBV20-1	TRBJ2-2	-	TGCAGTGCTAGAGTTACGACTAGCTGGTCAGGGGAGCTGTTTTTT	CSARVTTSWSGELFF
TRBD2	TRBV7-2	TRBJ2-3	-	TGTGCCAGCAGCTTCAGGCGGGGGGGTATTACTAGCACAGATACGCAGTATTTT	CASSFRRGGITSTDTQYF
-	TRBV10-1	TRBJ2-5	-	TGCGCCAGCAGCCTCGGAGGGTCCGGTGAGACCCAGTACTTC	CASSLGGSGETQYF
TRBD2	TRBV7-6	TRBJ2-2	many	TGTGCCAGCAGCTTAAATCCCTATTATCGACTAGCGGGGGGCAACACCGGGGAGCTGTTTTTT	CASSLNPYYRLAGGNTGELFF
TRBD2	TRBV2	TRBJ2-1	-	TGTGCCAGCAGCCTAGCGGGATGGAATGAGCAGTTCTTC	CASSLAGWNEQFF
-	TRBV6-8	TRBJ2-7	-	TGTGCCAGCAGTTACCGGGATCCCAGCACAGACGAGCAGTACTTC	CASSYRDPSTDEQYF
TRBD1	TRBV7-6	TRBJ2-1	many	TGTGCCAGCAGCTTGGGACAGTACAATGAGCAGTTCTTC	CASSLGQYNEQFF
-	TRBV13	TRBJ2-5	-	TGTGCCAGCAGCTTAAGTGTGAGTTTCTCACAAGAGACCCAGTACTTC	CASSLSVSFSQETQYF
TRBD2	TRBV27	TRBJ2-1	-	TGTGCCAGCAGTAAGCCGGGACTAGCGGCCGAGTTCCGTTACAATGAGCAGTTCTTC	CASSKPGLAAEFRYNEQFF
-	TRBV20-1	TRBJ1-6	few	TGCAGTGCTAGAGGGAGGACTAGCTCCTATAATTCACCCCTCCACTTT	CSARGRTSSYNSPLHF
TRBD2	TRBV28	TRBJ2-1	few	TGTGCCAGCAGTTTACGGTCTAGCGGGGTCTACAATGAGCAGTTCTTC	CASSLRSSGVYNEQFF
-	TRBV7-8	TRBJ1-3	many	TGTGCCAGCAGCCCTTACAGCAGCTCTGGAAACACCATATATTTT	CASSPYSSSGNTIYF
TRBD2	TRBV7-6	TRBJ2-7	few	TGTGCCAGCAGCTTGTGGGAGGGCCTTCGAAGGTTCTCCTACGAGCAGTACTTC	CASSLWEGLRRFSYEQYF
-	TRBV19	TRBJ2-7	-	TGTGCCAGTAGTATTTCAGGAGGGGCCTACGAGCAGTACTTC	CASSISGGAYEQYF
TRBD2	TRBV6-1	TRBJ2-1	-	TGTGCCAGCACGGGCGGGGGGGCGAACAATGAGCAGTTCTTC	CASTGGGANNEQFF
-	TRBV7-2	TRBJ2-5	-	TGTGCCAGCAGCTTGAACTTTGTCCGCTCCCAAGAGACCCAGTACTTC	CASSLNFVRSQETQYF
TRBD2	TRBV12-3/TRBV12-4	TRBJ2-1	-	TGTGCCAGCGGGACTAGTTACAATGAGCAGTTCTTC	CASGTSYNEQFF
-	TRBV7-9	TRBJ2-7	-	TGTGCCAGCAGCTTCGGTTCCTTAGGATTAGACTACGAGCAGTACTTC	CASSFGSLGLDYEQYF
-	TRBV10-3	TRBJ1-2	many	TGTGCCATCAGAGTGACCAGCGATGGCTACACCTTC	CAIRVTSDGYTF
-	TRBV12-3/TRBV12-4	TRBJ2-5	-	TGTGCCAGCAGTTTTCTTCCGGAGACCCAGTACTTC	CASSFLPETQYF
TRBD2	TRBV29-1	TRBJ2-1	few	TGCAGCGTTGAAGGTCTCCAGCGGGAGGACTACAATGAGCAGTTCTTC	CSVEGLQREDYNEQFF
-	TRBV6-5	TRBJ2-3	many	TGTGCCAGCAGTTACTCGGGGGGACCCACAGATACGCAGTATTTT	CASSYSGGPTDTQYF
TRBD2	TRBV29-1	TRBJ2-3	-	TGCAGCGTTGTCGGACTAGCGTCGGATACGCAGTATTTT	CSVVGLASDTQYF
-	TRBV28	TRBJ2-1	few	TGTGCCAGCAACGGAGGCCTTCCGGTAACTGAGCAGTTCTTC	CASNGGLPVTEQFF
TRBD1	TRBV10-1	TRBJ2-7	-	TGCGCCAGCAGCGAGGGACAGGGCTACGAGCAGTACTTC	CASSEGQGYEQYF
TRBD1	TRBV5-6	TRBJ1-1	-	TGTGCCAGCAGGTTAGACAGGGGGCGAAGCACTGAAGCTTTCTTT	CASRLDRGRSTEAFF
-	TRBV12-3/TRBV12-4	TRBJ2-3	few	TGTGCCAGCAGCCCTAGTGGGCGTCAGAGCAGCACAGATACGCAGTATTTT	CASSPSGRQSSTDTQYF
-	TRBV6-2/TRBV6-3	TRBJ1-5	-	TGTGCCAGCAGTAACCACAGGGCCCCCCAGCATTTT	CASSNHRAPQHF
-	TRBV7-2	TRBJ1-1	many	TGTGCCAGCAGCTTGGGCTTGGGCAGGAACACTGAAGCTTTCTTT	CASSLGLGRNTEAFF
TRBD1	TRBV28	TRBJ2-7	-	TGTGCCAGCAGTTTAGGGGACAGGGGGCTGGGCGAGCAGTACTTC	CASSLGDRGLGEQYF
TRBD2	TRBV7-2	TRBJ2-3	many	TGTGCCAGCAGCTTGAGTGCGGGAGAGCGGGCAGATACGCAGTATTTT	CASSLSAGERADTQYF
-	TRBV7-6	TRBJ2-1	few	TGTGCCAGCAGCTTATCGTTGTCGGGAAACAATGAGCAGTTCTTC	CASSLSLSGNNEQFF
TRBD2	TRBV28	TRBJ2-5	-	TGTGCCAGCAGTTTTAGCGGGGCAGAGACCCAGTACTTC	CASSFSGAETQYF
-	TRBV6-5	TRBJ1-4	-	TGTGCCAGCAGTTACGGCGGGGGAAATGAAAAACTGTTTTTT	CASSYGGGNEKLFF
-	TRBV19	TRBJ2-1	-	TGTGCCAGTAGGAGGTCGTTGGCGGGGAGAGACAATGAGCAGTTCTTC	CASRRSLAGRDNEQFF
-	TRBV6-8	TRBJ2-7	few	TGTGCCAGCAGTTCCCAAGGGATCCCCCTCGAGCAGTACTTC	CASSSQGIPLEQYF
-	TRBV28	TRBJ2-2	-	TGTGCCAGCAGTTTAAACAAGAACACCGGGGAGCTGTTTTTT	CASSLNKNTGELFF
-	TRBV20-1	TRBJ2-7	-	TGCAGTGCTAGAGAGGCTGTGGGTCCCTCAATCGAGCAGTACTTC	CSAREAVGPSIEQYF
-	TRBV28	TRBJ1-3	few	TGTGCCAGCAGTTTAGTCCTTGGGGGGGACTCTGGAAACACCATATATTTT	CASSLVLGGDSGNTIYF
TRBD2	TRBV7-2	TRBJ2-7	-	TGTGCCAGCAGCTCTAAGCGGGGCTACGAGCAGTACTTC	CASSSKRGYEQYF